This T cell receptor beta chain comes out of a study of T cells in Graves' hyperthyroidism and ophthalmopathy. Across the whole study: Peripheral blood was secured at the point of initial diagnosis, before any treatment.

Germline-derived CDR1 and CDR2 are LGHNA and YSLEER. This CDR3 comprises 21 residues. After removal of 0 bases from V and 0 bases from J, the junction contained 15 bases not matched to a gene. This clonotype was observed a handful of times. RNA transcripts served as the template for amplifying TCR beta CDR3 regions. RT-PCR in the first round (using the HTBI primer set) targeted the TCR CDR3. In TCRdb, the multiplex PCR reads were re-called with MiXCR into one record per CDR3 protein. The sample records 500,000 to 600,000 distinct CDR3 sequences, approximately 16% being singletons. The receptor's source is a woman younger than 35 with Graves' hyperthyroidism. Sequenced input: blood. The rearrangement links TRBV4-3 to TRBJ2-1; 9 bases map to TRBD2. Written as DNA, the CDR3 is TGCGCCAGCAGCCAAGACCCCTCGGGACTAGCCGAAGGAGACTCCTACAATGAGCAGTTCTTC. Protein sequence: CASSQDPSGLAEGDSYNEQFF.